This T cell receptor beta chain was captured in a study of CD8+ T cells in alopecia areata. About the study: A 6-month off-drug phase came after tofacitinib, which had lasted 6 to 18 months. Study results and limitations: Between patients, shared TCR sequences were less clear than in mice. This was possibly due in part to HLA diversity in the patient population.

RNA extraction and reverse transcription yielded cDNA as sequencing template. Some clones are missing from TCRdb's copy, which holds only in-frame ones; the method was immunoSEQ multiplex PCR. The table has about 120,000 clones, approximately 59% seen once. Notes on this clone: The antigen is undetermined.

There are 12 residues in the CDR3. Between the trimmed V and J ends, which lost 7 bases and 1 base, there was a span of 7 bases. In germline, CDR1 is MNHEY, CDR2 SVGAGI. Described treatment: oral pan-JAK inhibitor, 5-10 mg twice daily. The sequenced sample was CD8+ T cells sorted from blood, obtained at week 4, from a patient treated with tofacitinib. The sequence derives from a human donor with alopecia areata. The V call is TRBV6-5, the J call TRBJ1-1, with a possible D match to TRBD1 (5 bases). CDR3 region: CASIGQNTEAFF. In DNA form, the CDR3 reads TGTGCCAGCATAGGACAGAACACTGAAGCTTTCTTT.